This T cell receptor (beta chain) came from a study of early T cells in non-severe SARS-CoV-2 infection. At the level of the study: Sequencing used unsorted whole-blood bulk RNA, so chains lack pairing.

Trimming left V 1 base short and J 2 bases short, with 3 bases between. Germline-derived CDR1 and CDR2 are LNHNV and YYDKDF (reference sequence). The CDR3 totals 12 residues. Unique molecular identifiers tagged individual cDNA molecules. TCRdb re-analysed the 5' RACE reads in MiXCR, keeping a single row per CDR3 protein. This sample has 60,000 to 75,000 distinct CDR3 sequences, with about 9% found just once. The origin of this receptor is an adult who was a healthcare worker with PCR-confirmed SARS-CoV-2 infection or an uninfected control (not recorded which). The source material was whole blood, sampled at baseline. The chain employs TRBV15 and TRBJ2-7; D unresolved. Written as DNA, the CDR3 is TGTGCCACCAGCAGAGGTACCTACGAGCAGTACTTC. It translates to CATSRGTYEQYF. The full variable domain, with the rest looked up from reference TRBV15 and TRBJ2-7, is DAMVIQNPRYQVTQFGKPVTLSCSQTLNHNVMYWYQQKSSQAPKLLFHYYDKDFNNEADTPDNFQSRRPNTSFCFLDIRSPGLGDTAMYLCATSRGTYEQYFGPGTRLTVT.